These 26 T cell receptor beta chains were sequenced from one sample in a study of blood T cell repertoires in COVID-19. The method was immunoSEQ multiplex PCR; TCRdb's version includes in-frame clones alone and lacks a portion of them. The sample records around 200,000 clones, 80% being singletons. Input material: peripheral blood. These receptors all come from a woman in her sixties or seventies with acute or convalescent COVID-19.

This chain links TRBV28 with TRBJ1-6; no clear D. The CDR3 sequence is 15 residues long. The V gene lost 2 bases and the J gene lost 7 bases, with 12 bases spanning the gap. Germline CDR1 is MDHEN and CDR2 is SYDVKM. CDR3 in amino acids: CASSLGGQWNSPLHF. In DNA form, the CDR3 reads TGTGCCAGCAGTTTAGGAGGGCAGTGGAATTCACCCCTCCACTTT.

The V gene is TRBV28, the J gene TRBJ2-1; D is ambiguous. CDR1 MDHEN and CDR2 SYDVKM come from the germline V gene. The ends were cut back, 11 bases at V and 0 bases at J, with 5 bases in the middle. This CDR3 region has 11 residues. CDR3 bases: TGTGCCTCCCGCTCCTACAATGAGCAGTTCTTC. Protein product: CASRSYNEQFF.

V and J are TRBV5-5 and TRBJ1-2; TRBD1 agrees at 7 bases. With V trimmed by 4 bases and J by 4 bases, 4 bases remained unmatched. Germline assignment: CDR1 SGHKS and CDR2 YYEKEE (reference sequence). This CDR3 has 13 residues. This chain's CDR3 is CASSVTGSYGYTF. The CDR3 DNA follows: TGTGCCAGCAGCGTGACAGGGTCCTATGGCTACACCTTC.

The chain carries TRBV19 and TRBJ2-1, with 11 bases fitting TRBD2. Germline trimming cut 3 bases from V and 12 bases from J; bases unmatched to any gene: 10. The CDR3 sequence is 15 residues long. CDR1 and CDR2 from the germline V gene are LNHDA and SQIVND (reference sequence). The CDR3 protein is CASSISASGRRPQFF. The CDR3 DNA is TGTGCCAGTAGTATTTCTGCTAGCGGGAGGAGGCCGCAGTTCTTC.

On this clone: This sample includes further DNA sequences coding for the same CDR3. The CDR3 here is CASSTGNTEAFF. Written as DNA, the CDR3 is TGTGCCAGTAGTACAGGGAACACTGAAGCTTTCTTT. V gene TRBV19 combines with J gene TRBJ1-1; D is uncertain. This CDR3 has 12 residues. Germline CDR1 reads LNHDA; CDR2 reads SQIVND (reference sequence). V lost 4 bases, J lost 1 base, and 4 bases lay in between.

This sequence joins TRBV12-5 and TRBJ1-6; no firm D call. The germline V gene has CDR1 LGHNT and CDR2 FRNRAP. V lost 3 bases, J lost 10 bases, and 13 bases lay in between. This CDR3 region has 14 residues. CDR3 region: CASGFPVNVSPLHF. The DNA of the CDR3 is TGTGCTAGTGGTTTTCCAGTTAACGTCTCACCCCTCCACTTT.

The chain is built from TRBV12-5 and TRBJ2-4, with a possible D match to TRBD2 (6 bases). The CDR3 spans 16 residues. The V end lost 3 bases, the J end lost 2 bases, and 14 bases lay between the germline ends. The germline gives CDR1 LGHNT, CDR2 FRNRAP. The CDR3 region has the DNA TGTGCTAGTGGTTTCAGATTTCGGGAGTCCAAAAACATTCAGTACTTC. It encodes CASGFRFRESKNIQYF.

About this clone itself: This sample also contains other DNA sequences that code for the same CDR3. This chain joins TRBV7-9 and TRBJ2-5, with 8 nucleotides matching TRBD2. V was clipped by 4 bases and J by 2 bases; unmatched bases: 0. In germline, CDR1 is SEHNR, CDR2 FQNEAQ (reference sequence). The CDR3 runs to 13 residues. The CDR3 nucleotides are TGTGCCAGCAGCTCTAGCGGGCAAGAGACCCAGTACTTC. It codes for CASSSSGQETQYF.

V usage is TRBV11-2 and J usage is TRBJ2-5, with D perhaps matching TRBD1 (6 bases). The CDR3 has 16 amino acids. Germline V gene lookup returns CDR1 SGHAT and CDR2 FQNNGV. V was cut by 5 bases and J by 7 bases, with 23 bases left in between. CDR3 protein: CASSTPLPGQRSTQYF. The CDR3 DNA sequence: TGTGCCAGCAGCACCCCCCTCCCGGGACAACGCTCGACCCAGTACTTC.

This chain uses TRBV11-2 with TRBJ1-1; no reliable D call. Germline V CDR1 and CDR2: SGHAT, FQNNGV. The V gene lost 5 bases and the J gene lost 1 base, with 11 bases spanning the gap. This CDR3 is built from 14 residues. The CDR3 bases are TGTGCCAGCAGCCCCCGCGGAGGGAACACTGAAGCTTTCTTT. Translated: CASSPRGGNTEAFF.

This chain uses TRBV5-1 with TRBJ1-2; D not resolved. V was cut by 6 bases and J by 1 base, with 19 bases left in between. This CDR3 contains 16 residues. Germline V gene data show CDR1 as SGHRS and CDR2 as YFSETQ. CDR3 region: CASKPTQVAFNYGYTF. The CDR3 nucleotides are TGCGCCAGCAAGCCTACCCAGGTGGCCTTTAACTATGGCTACACCTTC.

The chain employs TRBV7-6 and TRBJ2-5; D is undetermined. The CDR3 has 13 residues. Trimming removed 5 bases from V and 2 bases from J, with 9 bases in between. CDR1 and CDR2 (germline): SGHVS, FNYEAQ. CDR3 region: CASSDRVQETQYF. The CDR3 DNA reads TGTGCCAGCAGCGACCGGGTACAAGAGACCCAGTACTTC. The variable domain in full, with the rest retrieved from reference TRBV7-6 and TRBJ2-5, is GAGVSQSPRYKVTKRGQDVALRCDPISGHVSLYWYRQALGQGPEFLTYFNYEAQQDKSGLPNDRFSAERPEGSISTLTIQRTEQRDSAMYRCASSDRVQETQYFGPGTRLLVL.

The chain is built from TRBV20-1 and TRBJ2-3; TRBD2 aligns across 13 bases. The V gene end was trimmed by 3 bases and the J gene end by 1 base; junction bases not matched to a gene: 1. Germline V lookup: CDR1 DFQATT, CDR2 SNEGSKA (reference sequence). This CDR3 has 15 residues. For the CDR3, the DNA is TGCAGTGCTAGTGGACTAGCGGGAGGCACAGATACGCAGTATTTT. It codes for CSASGLAGGTDTQYF.

J is TRBJ1-1 and V is TRBV6-5, with 9 bases fitting TRBD1. The CDR3 is made up of 14 amino acids. Germline trimming cut 6 bases from V and 1 base from J; bases unmatched to any gene: 3. The germline V gene encodes CDR1 MNHEY and CDR2 SVGAGI. The CDR3 DNA reads TGTGCCAGCAGAAGGGGACAGGGGAACACTGAAGCTTTCTTT. This gives the protein CASRRGQGNTEAFF.

The chain carries TRBV7-8 and TRBJ1-1; D is perhaps TRBD1 (5 bases). Germline values: CDR1 SGHVS, CDR2 FQNEAQ. This CDR3 spans 16 amino acids. The V gene lost 5 bases and the J gene lost 1 base, with 17 bases spanning the gap. The CDR3 protein is CASSPRAGQANTEAFF. CDR3 nucleotides: TGTGCCAGCAGCCCAAGAGCCGGACAAGCGAACACTGAAGCTTTCTTT.

The chain has TRBV5-1 and TRBJ1-1, with D perhaps matching TRBD1 (6 bases). The germline CDR1 and CDR2 sequences are SGHRS and YFSETQ. V lost 4 bases and J lost 6, with 13 bases in between. This CDR3 spans 13 amino acids. CDR3 DNA: TGCGCCAGCAGCCAAGGGGGAGGGTCTGAAGCTTTCTTT. It specifies CASSQGGGSEAFF.

The V call is TRBV16, the J call TRBJ1-5; D is perhaps TRBD1 (5 bases). CDR1 and CDR2 (germline): KGHSY, FQNENV. V shed 0 bases and J shed 7 bases, with 13 bases lying between them. CDR3 size: 15 residues. The CDR3 DNA reads TGTGCCAGCAGCCAATCGGAGGGACCAGGCCAGCCCCAGCATTTT. Translated: CASSQSEGPGQPQHF.

This clone was counted a few times. At one end the junction does not follow the germline gene, possibly because of a read error. The chain has TRBV6-5 and TRBJ1-5; a weak D match, TRBD1 (6 bases). The CDR3 loop spans 13 amino acids. Germline V gene data show CDR1 as MNHEY and CDR2 as SVGAGI. Written as DNA, the CDR3 is TGTGCCAGCAGCACAGGGTCGGGGCAGCGCCAGCATTTT. Its protein is CASSTGSGQRQHF.

The CDR3 region is CATSGTGTGIEQYF. The CDR3 bases are TGTGCCACCAGTGGCACCGGGACAGGAATCGAGCAGTACTTC. This chain uses TRBV24-1 with TRBJ2-7; 8 nucleotides agree with TRBD1. CDR1 is KGHDR, CDR2 SFDVKD, per germline. V trimming: 5 bases; J trimming: 6 bases; junction bases outside the gene matches: 8. The CDR3 runs 14 residues.

This rearrangement joins TRBV5-8 to TRBJ2-3; 8 bases are a match to TRBD1. V was pared by 0 bases and J by 4 bases, with 7 bases of the junction left unmatched. CDR3 size: 16 residues. The germline V gene encodes CDR1 SGHTS and CDR2 YDEGEE. DNA for the CDR3: TGTGCCAGCAGCTTGGGAGGACAGGGCGTCCCAGATACGCAGTATTTT. It is translated as CASSLGGQGVPDTQYF.

The V gene is TRBV28, the J gene TRBJ2-1; possibly TRBD2 for D (6 bases). Germline CDR1 and CDR2: MDHEN and SYDVKM. Trimming removed 7 bases at V and 8 bases at J, with 15 bases between. The CDR3 runs 13 residues. The chain's CDR3 is CASTVGGAYEQFF. In nucleotides, the CDR3 is TGTGCCAGCACCGTCGGCGGGGCCTATGAGCAGTTCTTC.

The V call is TRBV3-1 (or the pseudogene TRBV3-2), the J call TRBJ2-7, with 7 bases identical to TRBD2. Germline V CDR1 and CDR2: LGHDT, YNNKEL (reference sequence). V was clipped by 2 bases and J by 3 bases; unmatched bases: 4. The CDR3 extends over 14 amino acids. The CDR3, as DNA: TGTGCCAGCAGCCAACGGGACTATGGCTACGAGCAGTACTTC. It is translated as CASSQRDYGYEQYF.

J is TRBJ2-3 and V is TRBV7-6; 11 bases map to TRBD1. Trimming at V came to 5 bases and at J to 1 base, leaving 14 bases not matched to a gene. This CDR3 is 19 amino acids long. The germline CDR1 and CDR2 sequences are SGHVS and FNYEAQ. The CDR3 DNA reads TGTGCCAGCAGCCGTTGGGTTGTACCGGGACAGGGGGGCACAGATACGCAGTATTTT. Protein sequence: CASSRWVVPGQGGTDTQYF.

This clone was seen just once. V and J are TRBV7-8 and TRBJ1-5; 7 bases map to TRBD1. Germline lookup yields CDR1 SGHVS and CDR2 FQNEAQ. The ends lost 1 base at V and 6 bases at J; junction bases unmatched: 6. The CDR3 runs to 15 residues. CDR3 amino acids: CASSLGAGGGQPQHF. As DNA, the CDR3 is TGTGCCAGCAGCTTAGGGGCAGGGGGAGGTCAGCCCCAGCATTTT.

The chain is built from TRBV12-3 or TRBV12-4 and TRBJ2-7; possible D gene TRBD1, 5 bases. The CDR3 has 13 amino acids. V was shortened by 5 bases and J by 3 bases, with 11 bases between the two germline ends. The CDR3 nucleotides are TGTGCCAGCAGTGGACACGGTTACTACGAGCAGTACTTC. Encoded protein: CASSGHGYYEQYF.

The chain has TRBV7-8 and TRBJ1-2; TRBD1 is a possible D gene (5 bases). Trimming left V 1 base short and J 5 bases short, with 14 bases between. Germline V CDR1 and CDR2: SGHVS, FQNEAQ. The length of the CDR3 is 15 residues. CDR3 sequence (DNA): TGTGCCAGCAGCTTAGTCAAGTCGGGGGGATATGGCTACACCTTC. It encodes CASSLVKSGGYGYTF.